These 18 T cell receptor delta chains were all obtained from the same sample, sequenced in a study of gamma-delta chains in newborns, infants, children. TCRdb fed the reads into CATT to redo clone calling. The table includes around 11,000 delta-chain clones, 3% to 4% detected once. Sequenced material: blood. These receptors were taken from a child who was a newborn, infant or young child, either healthy, febrile or measles-vaccinated (not recorded which).

This clone appeared a few times. The chain combines TRDV1 with TRDJ1, with 8 positions matching TRDD3. J gave up 11 bases and V 4 bases, and 9 bases lay outside the gene matches. The CDR3 is made up of 13 amino acids. Per germline, CDR1 TSWWSYY and CDR2 QGS. This CDR3 is CALGVPRGDRLIF. DNA of the CDR3: TGTGCTCTTGGGGTCCCACGGGGGGATAGGCTCATCTTT.

The chain has TRDV1 and TRDJ1, with TRDD3 identical over 8 bases. The CDR3 consists of 22 residues. The germline V gene has CDR1 TSWWSYY and CDR2 QGS. V lost 5 bases and J lost 0; bases outside the gene matches: 26. CDR3: CALGLPGRTRVLGVPYTDKLIF. CDR3 DNA: TGTGCTCTTGGGCTCCCAGGGCGCACCCGGGTACTGGGGGTCCCGTACACCGATAAACTCATCTTT.

The chain combines TRDV1 with TRDJ1; TRDD3 matches at 9 bases. This CDR3 contains 14 residues. With 2 bases clipped from V and 12 bases from J, the junction kept 10 bases outside the gene matches. Germline values: CDR1 TSWWSYY, CDR2 QGS. CDR3 sequence: CALGESWGIGRIIF. Here the CDR3 DNA reads TGTGCTCTTGGGGAATCATGGGGGATAGGGAGGATCATCTTT.

The chain carries TRDV2 and TRDJ1; 8 nucleotides match TRDD3. J was trimmed by 10 bases and V by 0 bases; bases with no gene match: 33. In germline, CDR1 is GEAIGNYY, CDR2 EKD. The CDR3 sequence is 22 residues long. The CDR3 nucleotides are TGTGCCTGTGACACCGTTGAGGCCCGGATACGTCCAACCGGGGATACCGGGAAGGTACTCATCTTT. Encoded protein: CACDTVEARIRPTGDTGKVLIF.

This clone appeared a few times. The rearrangement joins TRDV2 to TRDJ1; 12 bases map to TRDD3. Germline lookup yields CDR1 GEAIGNYY and CDR2 EKD. Trimming took 8 bases from V and 0 from J; bases not matched to a gene: 15. The CDR3 runs to 18 residues. The CDR3 spells CASYSLGDTPSYTDKLIF. CDR3 DNA: TGTGCCTCATATTCACTGGGGGATACCCCCTCTTACACCGATAAACTCATCTTT.

This clone was seen a handful of times. One end of the junction fails to match germline, which may point to a read error. Other DNA sequences in the sample encode the same CDR3. The genes are TRDV1 and TRDJ1; the D gene is possibly TRDD3 (6 bases). Germline CDR1 and CDR2: TSWWSYY and QGS. The CDR3 length is 13 residues. CDR3 region: CALGGRGVDKLIF. CDR3 nucleotides: TGTGCGCTTGGGGGCAGAGGGGTGGATAAACTCATCTTT.

The V gene is TRDV3, the J gene TRDJ1; TRDD2 or TRDD3 may be the D gene (5 bases each). The V gene's germline CDR1 is TVYSNPD and CDR2 GDNSRS (reference sequence). The CDR3 has 18 amino acids. Between the trimmed V and J ends, which lost 3 bases and 0 bases, there was a span of 26 bases. The CDR3 DNA follows: TGTGCCTTCTCCTATCCGGCAAACTACAGGGGGTACACCGATAAACTCATCTTT. Translating gives CAFSYPANYRGYTDKLIF.

This clone has only a few counts. This chain uses TRDV1 with TRDJ1; TRDD3 agrees at 8 bases. The V gene's germline CDR1 is TSWWSYY and CDR2 QGS. V dropped 6 bases and J dropped 3; count of bases not matched to a gene: 18. The CDR3 is 18 amino acids. CDR3 loop: CALGTPPRGYKSADKLIF. The DNA for the CDR3 is TGTGCTCTTGGCACCCCTCCGAGGGGATACAAGAGCGCCGATAAACTCATCTTT.

This clone was counted between two and nine times. The rearrangement joins TRDV1 to TRDJ1; D perhaps matches TRDD3 (6 bases). Trimming pared 11 bases from V and 5 bases from J, leaving 24 bases between. The CDR3 totals 15 residues. The germline V gene encodes CDR1 TSWWSYY and CDR2 QGS. CDR3 protein: CAWMTSIQLGDKLIF. In DNA, the CDR3 is TGTGCTTGGATGACTAGTATCCAGCTGGGGGATAAACTCATCTTT.

This clone was observed a handful of times. The sample has other DNA sequences that encode this CDR3 too. The CDR3 spells CALGDVMVADKLIF. The CDR3 DNA reads as TGTGCTCTTGGGGATGTGATGGTGGCCGATAAACTCATCTTT. The chain has TRDV1 and TRDJ1; no clear D gene. Per germline, CDR1 TSWWSYY and CDR2 QGS. V was cut by 3 bases and J by 3 bases, with 11 bases left in between. The CDR3 length is 14 residues.

This clone was counted only a few times. The CDR3 region has the DNA TGTGCTCTTGGGGAACGCTTCCTTCCTAGGGAGTACACCGATAAACTCATCTTT. Residues: CALGERFLPREYTDKLIF. This chain joins TRDV1 and TRDJ1; TRDD2 matches at 8 bases. Germline V gives CDR1 TSWWSYY, CDR2 QGS. With V trimmed by 1 base and J by 0 bases, 10 bases remained unmatched. This CDR3 is 18 amino acids long.

By its share, this clone is medium-sized. The sample holds other DNA sequences that translate to the same CDR3. The gene calls are TRDV2 and TRDJ1; D is perhaps TRDD3 (6 bases). V lost 0 bases, J lost 0 bases, and 25 bases lay in between. This CDR3 contains 20 residues. Germline assignment: CDR1 GEAIGNYY and CDR2 EKD. The CDR3 region is CACDTISTPGEPLYTDKLIF. The CDR3 bases are TGTGCCTGTGACACCATTTCTACGCCGGGGGAACCCCTCTACACCGATAAACTCATCTTT.

There are a few counts of this clone. The translation of this DNA and the TCRdb protein of a much larger clone differ at residue 5, probably owing to a read error; the protein shown here is translated from the DNA. The chain has TRDV2 and TRDJ3; TRDD3 is a possible D gene (6 bases). The V and J ends lost 3 bases and 0 bases respectively, with 14 bases between them. The germline V gene encodes CDR1 GEAIGNYY and CDR2 EKD. This CDR3 has 18 amino acids. The CDR3 DNA follows: TGTGCCTGTGACGCCGCTGGGGAGAGCTCCTGGGACACCCGACAGATGTTTTTC. Its translation is CACDAAGESSWDTRQMFF.

This clone occurred once. The CDR3 DNA sequence: TGTGCTCTTGGGGAGCTATTCGTTCCTAGCCTTACTGGTGGTCTAAGGTACACCGATAAACTCATCTTT. Its translation: CALGELFVPSLTGGLRYTDKLIF. The V gene lacks a call, and TRDJ1 is the J gene; TRDD3, the table's D call, lacks a check against the DNA. This CDR3 is 23 amino acids long.

The chain recombines TRDV1 with TRDJ1, with 8 bases that match TRDD3. The CDR3 totals 16 residues. The germline CDR1 and CDR2 sequences are TSWWSYY and QGS. V shed 8 bases, J shed 11 bases, and the junction held 22 bases outside the gene matches. The CDR3 sequence is CALHFPTPGDREVLIF. The DNA of the CDR3 is TGTGCTCTTCATTTCCCGACCCCGGGGGATAGGGAGGTTCTCATCTTT.

This clone is judged medium-sized. This sample also contains other DNA sequences that code for the same CDR3. The V gene is TRDV2, the J gene TRDJ3; TRDD3 matches 8 bases. Germline assignment: CDR1 GEAIGNYY and CDR2 EKD. This CDR3 region has 18 residues. V gave up 1 base and J gave up 0 bases; unmatched junction bases: 4. The CDR3 sequence is CACDTLGDSSWDTRQMFF. The CDR3 coding sequence is TGTGCCTGTGACACGCTGGGGGACAGCTCCTGGGACACCCGACAGATGTTTTTC.

Only a few counts were recorded for this clone. This chain joins TRDV1 and TRDJ1; D assignment may be TRDD2 or TRDD3 (8 bases each). Germline V gene lookup returns CDR1 TSWWSYY and CDR2 QGS. The V gene lost 6 bases and the J gene lost 0 bases, with 41 bases spanning the gap. The CDR3 has 24 amino acids. CDR3 DNA: TGTGCTCTTGGAAACTTCCTACGAAGATACTGGGGGTCCCATCGTAACCCGTACACCGATAAACTCATCTTT. Protein sequence: CALGNFLRRYWGSHRNPYTDKLIF.

This clone has more than one count but fewer than ten. J is TRDJ1 and V is TRDV1; TRDD3 matches 10 bases. Germline trimming cut 4 bases from V and 0 bases from J; bases unmatched to any gene: 17. This CDR3 comprises 20 residues. CDR1 is TSWWSYY and CDR2 is QGS in the germline V gene. The CDR3: CALGASHFGGYRRNTDKLIF. The CDR3 DNA is TGTGCTCTTGGGGCCTCCCATTTTGGGGGATACAGGCGTAACACCGATAAACTCATCTTT.